The 21 T cell receptor beta chains listed next were all sequenced from one sample in a study of blood T cells in healthy people across ages. Combining a sample-barcoded 5' primer with a J-beta primer mix, a second PCR ran for about 6 to 12 cycles. TCRdb reprocessed the 5' RACE reads via MiXCR and lists one record per CDR3 protein. In the table there are about 730,000 distinct CDR3 sequences, roughly two fifths of which are singletons. Sequences were obtained from blood. All receptors derive from an older woman in good health.

This clonotype was detected only a few times. The chain carries TRBV7-2 and TRBJ2-3; D call uncertain. The germline CDR1 and CDR2 sequences are SGHTA and FQGNSA. The length of the CDR3 is 16 residues. Trimming took off 5 bases at V and 4 bases at J, with 19 bases between the two ends. The CDR3 here is CASSRGWALLADTQYF. The CDR3 nucleotides are TGTGCCAGCAGCCGAGGTTGGGCTCTCCTCGCAGATACGCAGTATTTT.

CDR3 nucleotides: TGTGCCAGCAGTTTCGGGTCCAGCGGGAGTTGGGCAGATACGCAGTATTTT. Protein product: CASSFGSSGSWADTQYF. J is TRBJ2-3 and V is TRBV12-3 or TRBV12-4; 8 nucleotides align to TRBD2. The CDR3 is made up of 17 amino acids. Losses at the gene ends were 3 bases for V and 4 bases for J; bases not matched to a gene: 12.

This clonotype appeared a few times. The rearrangement links TRBV7-3 to TRBJ2-1, with a weak D call TRBD2 (6 bases). Germline CDR1 SGHTA, CDR2 FQGTGA. This CDR3 comprises 13 residues. V was clipped by 4 bases and J by 6 bases, with 10 bases between them. The CDR3 DNA reads as TGTGCCAGCAGCTCCGGACTAACCAATGAGCAGTTCTTC. Translating it yields CASSSGLTNEQFF.

The V and J genes are TRBV29-1 and TRBJ1-1; TRBD1 agrees at 12 bases. V was clipped by 4 bases and J by 5 bases; unmatched bases: 14. The length of the CDR3 is 17 residues. The germline V gene has CDR1 SQVTM and CDR2 ANQGSEA. The CDR3 sequence: CSVVPNAGTGGSTEAFF. As DNA, the CDR3 is TGCAGCGTTGTGCCTAATGCCGGGACAGGGGGCTCGACTGAAGCTTTCTTT.

V is TRBV20-1 and J is TRBJ2-5, with 7 bases that match TRBD2. The CDR3 spans 14 residues. CDR1 and CDR2 (germline): DFQATT, SNEGSKA (reference sequence). The ends lost 6 bases at V and 7 bases at J; junction bases unmatched: 14. The CDR3 protein is CSAPVGGDGGTQYF. Written as DNA, the CDR3 is TGCAGTGCGCCCGTTGGGGGGGACGGAGGGACCCAGTACTTC.

This clonotype has at least ten counts. V usage is TRBV10-3 and J usage is TRBJ2-7, with TRBD1 identical over 9 bases. Trimming at V came to 4 bases and at J to 3 bases, leaving 7 bases not matched to a gene. The CDR3 covers 15 residues. In germline, CDR1 is ENHRY, CDR2 SYGVKD. The CDR3 sequence is CAISGPGQGYYEQYF. CDR3 in DNA: TGTGCCATCAGTGGTCCGGGACAGGGTTACTACGAGCAGTACTTC.

This clonotype has more than one count but fewer than ten. The V call is TRBV2, the J call TRBJ2-7; the D is unclear. V lost 3 bases and J 7 bases, leaving 10 bases between the germline ends. CDR1 is SNHLY and CDR2 is FYNNEI in the germline V gene. The CDR3 length is 12 residues. CDR3 bases: TGTGCCAGCAGTGACTCCTTGGGGGAGCAGTACTTC. This sequence encodes CASSDSLGEQYF.

This chain links TRBV12-3 or TRBV12-4 with TRBJ2-7; D possibly matches TRBD1 or TRBD2 (5 bases each). V gave up 6 bases and J gave up 4 bases, with 19 bases separating them. The CDR3 has 15 residues. The CDR3 nucleotides are TGTGCCAGCAGCATTGAGGGGACGGGCCCTTACGAGCAGTACTTC. This gives the protein CASSIEGTGPYEQYF.

The chain is built from TRBV7-2 and TRBJ2-3; D may be TRBD2 (6 bases). Trimming took 4 bases from V and 3 from J, leaving 23 bases between them. This CDR3 spans 18 amino acids. From germline, CDR1 is SGHTA and CDR2 FQGNSA. The CDR3 nucleotides are TGTGCCAGCAGCTCCCGTGTCGTCCGGGAGAGCGGGACAGATACGCAGTATTTT. It yields the protein CASSSRVVRESGTDTQYF.

The rearrangement uses TRBV11-3 and TRBJ2-1; possible D gene TRBD1, 5 bases. The germline gives CDR1 SGHNT, CDR2 YENEEA. Trimming left V 0 bases short and J 6 bases short, with 12 bases between. The CDR3 extends over 15 amino acids. The CDR3 protein is CASSLDLGRANEQFF. CDR3 bases: TGTGCCAGCAGCTTAGATCTCGGCAGGGCCAATGAGCAGTTCTTC.

This clonotype was counted ten times or more. The chain employs TRBV20-1 and TRBJ2-7; 9 nucleotides align to TRBD1. Germline assignment: CDR1 DFQATT and CDR2 SNEGSKA (reference sequence). This CDR3 is built from 15 residues. V lost 3 bases, J lost 5 bases, and 11 bases stayed unmatched. The CDR3 DNA follows: TGCAGTGCTAGCAAAGAGGGACAGGGTAGGGACGAGCAGTACTTC. The encoded protein is CSASKEGQGRDEQYF.

The CDR3 coding sequence is TGCAGTGCTAGAGTTTGGACTAGCGGTTACACAGATACGCAGTATTTT. Protein: CSARVWTSGYTDTQYF. This sequence joins TRBV20-1 and TRBJ2-3, with TRBD2 matching over 10 bases. CDR1 and CDR2 (germline): DFQATT, SNEGSKA (reference sequence). Unmatched junction bases numbered 6, after V lost 1 base and J lost 2 bases. The CDR3 totals 16 residues.

Of note for this clonotype: One end of the junction does not line up with germline, which may come from a read error. The chain recombines TRBV27 with TRBJ2-3; 7 bases fit TRBD1. The CDR3 runs to 15 residues. Germline loops: CDR1 MNHEY, CDR2 SMNVEV (reference sequence). The CDR3 region is CAGRGTALSTDTQYF. CDR3 nucleotides: TGTGCCGGCAGGGGGACAGCCCTTAGCACAGATACGCAGTATTTT.

The chain carries TRBV18 and TRBJ2-5, with D possibly TRBD2 on 5 matching bases. This CDR3 is built from 14 residues. V lost 0 bases and J lost 4, with 9 bases in between. Germline lookup yields CDR1 KGHSH and CDR2 LQKENI. CDR3 protein: CASSPPSSRETQYF. CDR3 in DNA: TGTGCCAGCTCACCACCGTCTAGCCGAGAGACCCAGTACTTC.

This clonotype was counted a few times. This chain uses TRBV7-3 with TRBJ1-1; TRBD1 might be the D (6 bases). This CDR3 has 14 amino acids. The germline CDR1 and CDR2 sequences are SGHTA and FQGTGA. V lost 5 bases and J 4 bases, leaving 14 bases between the germline ends. CDR3 sequence reads: CASSPTRGSTEAFF. CDR3 DNA: TGTGCCAGCAGCCCCACCAGGGGAAGCACTGAAGCTTTCTTT. Full variable domain (outside the CDR3, taken from reference TRBV7-3 and TRBJ1-1): GAGVSQTPSNKVTEKGKYVELRCDPISGHTALYWYRQSLGQGPEFLIYFQGTGAADDSGLPNDRFFAVRPEGSVSTLKIQRTERGDSAVYLCASSPTRGSTEAFFGQGTRLTVV.

This clonotype was detected only a few times. The gene calls are TRBV6-2 or TRBV6-3 and TRBJ2-1; 12 nucleotides agree with TRBD2. The CDR3 sequence is 16 residues long. Germline assignment: CDR1 MNHEY and CDR2 SVGEGT. The V and J ends lost 2 bases and 4 bases, in that order; junction bases with no gene match: 3. CDR3 loop: CASSYTGLAGYNEQFF. CDR3 sequence (DNA): TGTGCCAGCAGTTACACCGGACTAGCGGGGTACAATGAGCAGTTCTTC.

This CDR3 reads CASSLTGATTNEKLFF. CDR3 coding DNA: TGCGCCAGCAGCTTGACAGGGGCGACAACTAATGAAAAACTGTTTTTT. This sequence joins TRBV5-1 and TRBJ1-4, with TRBD1 matching 7 bases. CDR3 length equals 16 residues. V shed 1 base, J shed 0 bases, and the junction held 3 bases outside the gene matches. The V gene's germline CDR1 is SGHRS and CDR2 YFSETQ.

The chain couples TRBV11-2 to TRBJ1-2, with D possibly TRBD1 on 5 matching bases. Per germline, CDR1 SGHAT and CDR2 FQNNGV. This CDR3 is built from 12 residues. V lost 7 bases and J lost 4, with 10 bases in between. CDR3 loop: CASTHGGYGYTF. CDR3 bases: TGTGCCAGCACTCACGGGGGCTATGGCTACACCTTC.

This clonotype was observed a few times. The chain has TRBV12-3 or TRBV12-4 and TRBJ1-1; D remains unclear. The CDR3 contains 12 residues. Between the trimmed V and J ends, which lost 5 bases and 3 bases, there was a span of 7 bases. The CDR3 is CASSPDYTEAFF. The CDR3 nucleotides read TGTGCCAGCAGTCCGGACTACACTGAAGCTTTCTTT.

This chain links TRBV6-1 with TRBJ2-1; 10 nucleotides match TRBD2. With 9 bases clipped from V and 8 bases from J, the junction kept 10 bases outside the gene matches. The CDR3 contains 14 residues. Germline CDR1 MNHNS, CDR2 SASEGT. CDR3 region: CASSGTSVQDEQFF. Here the CDR3 DNA reads TGTGCCAGTTCCGGGACTAGCGTTCAGGATGAGCAGTTCTTC.

The chain uses TRBV10-3 and TRBJ1-4; D is unresolved. Trimming removed 4 bases at V and 4 bases at J, with 7 bases between. Germline V CDR1 and CDR2: ENHRY, SYGVKD. The CDR3 loop spans 13 amino acids. The CDR3 nucleotides read TGTGCCATCAGTGGGGTTGTTAATGAAAAACTGTTTTTT. Amino acid sequence: CAISGVVNEKLFF.